One sample yielded the 6 T cell receptor beta chains listed below, sequenced in a study of T cells in Graves' hyperthyroidism and ophthalmopathy. RNA transcripts gave rise to amplified TCR beta CDR3 regions. When the TCR CDR3 underwent first-round RT-PCR, the HTBI primer set was used. A single record per CDR3 protein comes from TCRdb applying MiXCR to the multiplex PCR reads. The repertoire includes about 180,000 distinct CDR3 sequences, about 17% of them detected once, and roughly 30% sits in the top ten. Sequenced material: blood. The receptor set was obtained from a woman aged 45-60 years with Graves' hyperthyroidism.

This clonotype came up a few times. The chain has TRBV4-2 and TRBJ2-3; 12 bases fit TRBD1. With V trimmed by 2 bases and J by 6 bases, 15 bases remained unmatched. CDR1 LGHNA and CDR2 YNFKEQ come from the germline V gene. The length of the CDR3 is 19 residues. CDR3 sequence (DNA): TGTGCCAGCAGCCAAACCGGGACAGGGGGCTTTGTAACTTTGGATACGCAGTATTTT. Translation gives CASSQTGTGGFVTLDTQYF.

At least ten counts were recorded for this clonotype. This chain uses TRBV7-9 with TRBJ1-1; possibly TRBD1 for D (6 bases). Trimming took off 3 bases at V and 9 bases at J, with 20 bases between the two ends. The CDR3 runs 15 residues. CDR1 and CDR2 (germline): SEHNR, FQNEAQ (reference sequence). This CDR3 is CASSFEQGPTHKAFF. CDR3 DNA sequence: TGTGCCAGCAGCTTCGAGCAGGGGCCAACACATAAAGCTTTCTTT. The complete variable domain, with remaining parts taken from reference TRBV7-9 and TRBJ1-1, reads DTGVSQNPRHKITKRGQNVTFRCDPISEHNRLYWYRQTLGQGPEFLTYFQNEAQLEKSRLLSDRFSAERPKGSFSTLEIQRTEQGDSAMYLCASSFEQGPTHKAFFGQGTRLTVV.

This clonotype has a handful of counts. This chain links TRBV10-3 with TRBJ1-4, with D possibly being TRBD1 (6 bases). Germline assignment: CDR1 ENHRY and CDR2 SYGVKD. The V gene lost 4 bases and the J gene lost 5 bases, with 11 bases spanning the gap. The CDR3 covers 14 residues. The DNA for the CDR3 is TGTGCCATCAGTGTGGGGGCGGGGAATGAAAAACTGTTTTTT. Translated, it gives CAISVGAGNEKLFF.

The chain links TRBV20-1 to TRBJ2-3, with D uncertain. The V end lost 3 bases, the J end lost 0 bases, and 16 bases lay between the germline ends. The CDR3 covers 16 residues. Germline V gives CDR1 DFQATT, CDR2 SNEGSKA (reference sequence). The CDR3 reads CSASPLAAFSTDTQYF. The DNA of the CDR3 is TGCAGTGCTAGTCCCCTGGCAGCGTTTAGCACAGATACGCAGTATTTT.

The V and J genes are TRBV28 and TRBJ2-7, with D perhaps matching TRBD1 (6 bases). The length of the CDR3 is 15 residues. From germline, CDR1 is MDHEN and CDR2 SYDVKM. V dropped 6 bases and J dropped 5 bases, with 20 bases sitting between them. CDR3 region: CASSPYVQGKDEQYF. The CDR3 region has the DNA TGTGCCAGCAGCCCTTATGTCCAGGGGAAGGACGAGCAGTACTTC.

This clonotype was counted many times. The chain carries TRBV7-9 and TRBJ2-3; TRBD2 might be the D (5 bases). The CDR3 extends over 14 amino acids. V lost 1 base and J 7 bases, leaving 12 bases between the germline ends. Per germline, CDR1 SEHNR and CDR2 FQNEAQ (reference sequence). The CDR3 nucleotides are TGTGCCAGCAGCTTAGTGGCTAGCACGAATACGCAGTATTTT. Amino acid sequence: CASSLVASTNTQYF.